A selection of T cell receptor beta chains follows, all from one sample in a study of control samples from healthy donors and cancer patients. Method: immunoSEQ multiplex PCR; TCRdb's copy keeps in-frame clones and lacks some. The data show about 130,000 clones, with about 88% seen just once and roughly 3.2% held by the top ten. The sequenced sample consisted of blood. The receptors were sampled from a man aged 50 or older in good health. Each CDR3 is given without its conserved first and last residue. The order of the fields is CDR3 protein, V gene, D gene, J gene. D genes are given only for firm matches.

CDR3 protein: ATGTPEGYGYT; V gene: TRBV24-1; D gene: NA; J gene: TRBJ1-2
CDR3 protein: ASSLDPSSGGYT; V gene: TRBV5-6; D gene: NA; J gene: TRBJ1-2
CDR3 protein: ASSPGTNTEAF; V gene: TRBV7-3; D gene: NA; J gene: TRBJ1-1
CDR3 protein: ASSARVLSSGNTIY; V gene: TRBV5-1; D gene: NA; J gene: TRBJ1-3
CDR3 protein: ASSGYEQY; V gene: TRBV2; D gene: NA; J gene: TRBJ2-7
CDR3 protein: SALVYDTQY; V gene: TRBV20-1; D gene: NA; J gene: TRBJ2-3
CDR3 protein: ASSPYEIRELF; V gene: TRBV4-1; D gene: NA; J gene: TRBJ2-2
CDR3 protein: ASSHPLEAEAF; V gene: TRBV23-1; D gene: NA; J gene: TRBJ1-1
CDR3 protein: ASSLFASNLLL; V gene: TRBV7-2; D gene: NA; J gene: TRBJ1-2
CDR3 protein: ASSLRGYQETQY; V gene: TRBV5-1; D gene: NA; J gene: TRBJ2-5
CDR3 protein: ASRGDREESNQPQH; V gene: TRBV2; D gene: TRBD1; J gene: TRBJ1-5
CDR3 protein: ASTKTGGQSYEQY; V gene: TRBV19; D gene: TRBD1; J gene: TRBJ2-7
CDR3 protein: SARGGSEQF; V gene: TRBV20-1; D gene: NA; J gene: TRBJ2-1
CDR3 protein: ASSRGHEDTGELF; V gene: TRBV5-5; D gene: NA; J gene: TRBJ2-2
CDR3 protein: ASSQLAGASETQY; V gene: TRBV5-4; D gene: TRBD2; J gene: TRBJ2-5
CDR3 protein: ASSVHLDGPYEQY; V gene: TRBV9; D gene: NA; J gene: TRBJ2-7
CDR3 protein: ASSPPSVTNYGYT; V gene: TRBV18; D gene: NA; J gene: TRBJ1-2
CDR3 protein: ASSGVGTSNTEAF; V gene: TRBV2; D gene: NA; J gene: TRBJ1-1
CDR3 protein: ASSVDPISVTGELF; V gene: TRBV9; D gene: NA; J gene: TRBJ2-2
CDR3 protein: ASSGRTDHYSPLH; V gene: TRBV19; D gene: NA; J gene: TRBJ1-6
CDR3 protein: ASSQTGAYGYT; V gene: TRBV7-8; D gene: TRBD1; J gene: TRBJ1-2
CDR3 protein: ASSESSGAQY; V gene: TRBV7-9; D gene: TRBD2; J gene: TRBJ2-5
CDR3 protein: SAQWTVYGYT; V gene: TRBV29-1; D gene: NA; J gene: TRBJ1-2
CDR3 protein: ASSFVTGTYNEQF; V gene: TRBV7-8; D gene: NA; J gene: TRBJ2-1
CDR3 protein: ASRRVFVYGYT; V gene: TRBV28; D gene: NA; J gene: TRBJ1-2
CDR3 protein: ASSQEDKTNTEAF; V gene: TRBV4-1; D gene: NA; J gene: TRBJ1-1